A single sample gave rise to the 19 T cell receptor beta chains below, sequenced in a study of OX40 agonist ivuxolimab in advanced cancers. Data came from immunoSEQ multiplex PCR; TCRdb stores just in-frame clones and leaves some out. The sample consists of nearly 110,000 clones, about 91% of them appearing once. Specimen: CD4+ or CD8+ T cells sorted from blood, collected in a trial of the OX40 agonist ivuxolimab. The receptor source for this set is an adult with an advanced solid tumor such as melanoma, head and neck, liver or kidney cancer.

V and J are TRBV11-2 and TRBJ2-1; D assignment may be TRBD1 or TRBD2 (5 bases each). V was clipped by 5 bases and J by 0 bases, with 11 bases between them. In germline, CDR1 is SGHAT, CDR2 FQNNGV. CDR3 length equals 15 residues. This chain's CDR3 is CASSGDPFSYNEQFF. CDR3 bases: TGTGCCAGCAGCGGGGACCCCTTCTCCTACAATGAGCAGTTCTTC. Full variable domain (rest looked up from reference TRBV11-2 and TRBJ2-1): EAGVAQSPRYKIIEKRQSVAFWCNPISGHATLYWYQQILGQGPKLLIQFQNNGVVDDSQLPKDRFSAERLKGVDSTLKIQPAKLEDSAVYLCASSGDPFSYNEQFFGPGTRLTVL.

This clone was seen a handful of times. The chain couples TRBV27 to TRBJ2-2; no definite D call. CDR1 and CDR2 from the germline V gene are MNHEY and SMNVEV (reference sequence). This CDR3 is built from 16 residues. V lost 7 bases and J lost 0, with 15 bases in between. CDR3 sequence reads: CASTVRTGTNTGELFF. CDR3 DNA: TGTGCCAGCACCGTACGGACCGGCACGAACACCGGGGAGCTGTTTTTT.

This clone was seen more than once but under ten times. CDR3 amino acids: CASSLIDRGENSPLHF. CDR3 sequence (DNA): TGCGCCAGCAGCTTAATCGATAGGGGCGAGAATTCACCCCTCCACTTT. The chain is built from TRBV5-1 and TRBJ1-6; D possibly corresponds to TRBD1 (5 bases). Germline V CDR1 and CDR2: SGHRS, YFSETQ. Trimming shortened V by 2 bases and J by 7 bases, and 16 bases separated the two germline ends. The CDR3 has 16 residues.

The chain employs TRBV7-3 and TRBJ1-5; D possibly corresponds to TRBD1 (5 bases). The V end lost 4 bases, the J end lost 2 bases, and 15 bases lay between the germline ends. Germline V CDR1 and CDR2: SGHTA, FQGTGA. This CDR3 region has 16 residues. CDR3 region: CASSWIGARGNQPQHF. DNA for the CDR3: TGTGCCAGCAGCTGGATAGGGGCGAGGGGCAATCAGCCCCAGCATTTT.

This chain connects TRBV5-6 to TRBJ1-4; 8 bases are shared with TRBD1. Looked up from germline, CDR1 is SGHDT and CDR2 is YYEEEE. After removal of 5 bases from V and 7 bases from J, the junction contained 10 bases not matched to a gene. The CDR3 has 15 residues. This CDR3 reads CASSPYRGSSEKLFF. The CDR3 nucleotides are TGTGCCAGCAGTCCGTACAGGGGGAGTAGTGAAAAACTGTTTTTT.

The chain uses TRBV19 and TRBJ1-5; 7 bases fit TRBD1. J lost 2 bases, V lost 2 bases, and 3 bases had no gene match. Per germline, CDR1 LNHDA and CDR2 SQIVND (reference sequence). This CDR3 is 15 amino acids long. CDR3 sequence reads: CASSINRGGNQPQHF. CDR3 DNA sequence: TGTGCCAGTAGTATAAACAGGGGCGGCAATCAGCCCCAGCATTTT.

The chain links TRBV28 to TRBJ1-5; the D gene is possibly TRBD1 (6 bases). Looked up from germline, CDR1 is MDHEN and CDR2 is SYDVKM. There are 16 residues in the CDR3. V lost 6 bases and J lost 4, with 19 bases in between. CDR3: CASSFGYWGANQPQHF. The CDR3 DNA is TGTGCCAGCAGCTTCGGTTACTGGGGGGCTAATCAGCCCCAGCATTTT.

The chain carries TRBV5-1 and TRBJ2-1; 8 bases map to TRBD2. V trimming: 0 bases; J trimming: 7 bases; junction bases outside the gene matches: 6. The CDR3 is 15 residues long. Germline V CDR1 and CDR2: SGHRS, YFSETQ. CDR3 DNA sequence: TGCGCCAGCAGCTTGGGCAGCGGGAGTGGGAATGAGCAGTTCTTC. Protein sequence: CASSLGSGSGNEQFF.

The gene calls are TRBV25-1 and TRBJ2-1; TRBD2 matches 10 bases. CDR3 length: 15 residues. The trim removed 7 bases at V and 10 bases at J, leaving 13 bases unmatched. Germline CDR1 reads MGHDK; CDR2 reads SYGVNS. The CDR3 spells CASKTAGGPSWEQFF. Here the CDR3 DNA reads TGTGCCAGCAAAACAGCGGGAGGGCCTTCTTGGGAGCAGTTCTTC.

This chain connects TRBV19 to TRBJ1-2, with D maybe TRBD1 (6 bases). The CDR3 is 17 residues long. V was cut by 8 bases and J by 6 bases, with 28 bases left in between. The germline gives CDR1 LNHDA, CDR2 SQIVND (reference sequence). CDR3 coding DNA: TGTGCCAGTGGCCCGCGGGACACCAAGATCCTTTGGAATGGCTACACCTTC. This codes for CASGPRDTKILWNGYTF.

V is TRBV19 and J is TRBJ1-5; possible D gene TRBD1, 5 bases. Trimming left V 7 bases short and J 2 bases short, with 15 bases between. Per the germline V gene, CDR1 is LNHDA and CDR2 is SQIVND (reference sequence). The CDR3 covers 15 residues. CDR3 residues: CASKEQEIGNQPQHF. The CDR3 DNA follows: TGTGCCAGTAAAGAACAGGAGATTGGCAATCAGCCCCAGCATTTT.

The chain recombines TRBV7-3 with TRBJ2-2; D is possibly TRBD2 (5 bases). This CDR3 comprises 15 residues. Trimming removed 3 bases from V and 4 bases from J, with 12 bases in between. Germline CDR1 reads SGHTA; CDR2 reads FQGTGA. CDR3 sequence: CASSFSYGSTGELFF. CDR3 coding DNA: TGTGCCAGCAGCTTTTCTTATGGGAGCACCGGGGAGCTGTTTTTT.

The V and J genes are TRBV6-5 and TRBJ2-7, with TRBD1 matching 8 bases. The CDR3 loop spans 13 amino acids. Per the germline V gene, CDR1 is MNHEY and CDR2 is SVGAGI. J lost 2 bases, V lost 6 bases, and 3 bases had no gene match. The CDR3 spells CASRRTGTYEQYF. CDR3 in DNA: TGTGCCAGCAGACGGACAGGGACCTACGAGCAGTACTTC.

The chain carries TRBV2 and TRBJ2-2, with 7 bases aligning to TRBD1. Germline V gene sequence: CDR1 SNHLY, CDR2 FYNNEI. The V gene end was trimmed by 6 bases and the J gene end by 0 bases; junction bases not matched to a gene: 4. This CDR3 has 15 residues. CDR3 sequence (DNA): TGTGCCAGCAGACCTGGGACAGCGAACACCGGGGAGCTGTTTTTT. Its translation: CASRPGTANTGELFF.

The chain joins TRBV6-5 to TRBJ2-7, with a possible D match to TRBD1 (6 bases). The CDR3 is 14 amino acids. The germline CDR1 and CDR2 sequences are MNHEY and SVGAGI. Trimming stripped 3 bases from V and 3 bases from J, with 12 bases between. CDR3 loop: CASSYRGQSYEQYF. CDR3 nucleotides: TGTGCCAGCAGTTATAGAGGACAGAGCTACGAGCAGTACTTC.

The rearrangement joins TRBV28 to TRBJ1-1; the D gene is possibly TRBD1 (5 bases). The CDR3 spans 15 residues. Per germline, CDR1 MDHEN and CDR2 SYDVKM. Trimming left V 6 bases short and J 7 bases short, with 21 bases between. This CDR3 is CASSPPPDQGFEAFF. For the CDR3, the DNA is TGTGCCAGCAGCCCCCCTCCCGACCAGGGCTTTGAAGCTTTCTTT.

The gene calls are TRBV15 and TRBJ1-5, with 11 positions matching TRBD1. CDR3 length: 17 amino acids. Germline CDR1 is LNHNV and CDR2 is YYDKDF (reference sequence). After removal of 1 base from V and 5 bases from J, the junction contained 7 bases not matched to a gene. The DNA of the CDR3 is TGTGCCACCAGCAGAGCCCAGGGACAGGGGGGTCATCAGCCCCAGCATTTT. Encoded protein: CATSRAQGQGGHQPQHF.

The genes are TRBV10-3 and TRBJ2-1; TRBD1 matches at 7 bases. The CDR3 spans 16 residues. V lost 0 bases to trimming and J lost 2 bases; unmatched junction nucleotides: 4. Germline assignment: CDR1 ENHRY and CDR2 SYGVKD. Here the CDR3 DNA reads TGTGCCATCAGTGAGTCGAGACAGGGCCCCTACAATGAGCAGTTCTTC. Protein: CAISESRQGPYNEQFF.

This clone appeared a single time. The rearrangement joins TRBV6-1 to TRBJ1-1; unclear D gene. CDR3 length: 14 amino acids. Germline V gives CDR1 MNHNS, CDR2 SASEGT. Trimming shortened V by 2 bases and J by 2 bases, and 9 bases separated the two germline ends. CDR3 DNA sequence: TGTGCCAGCAGTGAATATATAGCAAACACTGAAGCTTTCTTT. Its protein product is CASSEYIANTEAFF.